The entry below describes one T cell receptor beta chain. The specificity of this receptor is unknown. Per-nucleotide qualities are absent, and no much larger clonotype sits a single base away. This entry comes from a study of blood T cell repertoires in COVID-19 (dated by TCRdb to the early 2020s). In terms of the full investigation: The collaborator samples originated in the United States, Italy and Spain and spanned the acute and convalescent phases of COVID-19. The material from the prospective study consisted of cDNA or gDNA derived from T cells, B-cell-depleted T cells, or PBMCs. Subjects who had been exposed to COVID-19, were actively infected with it, or had recovered from it provided the deeply sampled blood TCRbeta repertoires that made up the dataset. The repertoires were released in a freely available public database meant as a resource for research on the immune response to SARS-CoV-2. Samples were obtained from the ongoing ImmuneRACE study (first 160 participants) and from about 1,300 subjects provided by 6 global collaborators. The sample metadata nearly always contained a de-identified subject ID, COVID-19 status, age in years and sex. Where available, HLA class I and class II types were taken from metadata supplied by the sample provider and were not determined by assay-based typing.

CDR1 and CDR2 (MGHRA, YSYEKL) derive from the germline V gene. V trim: 1 base; J trim: 3 bases; unmatched bases: 1. Its CDR3 holds 15 amino acids, cysteine through phenylalanine. Only the CDR3 DNA is retained, 45 bases long and in frame from the first base. What the work shows at the level of the full study, not this receptor alone: The quantity of clinical and demographic metadata differed by source and by participant and was supplied without curation.

One collaborating source in Seattle enrolled patients while the patients were actively infected and followed the patients over time throughout the course of disease. Collaborating institutions collected whole blood in K2EDTA tubes following their own protocols. For TCRbeta analysis, collaborators shipped samples as frozen whole blood, isolated PBMCs, or DNA extracted from either of those sample types. TCRbeta CDR3 regions were amplified from genomic DNA using the immunoSEQ Assay, a bias-controlled multiplex PCR. As for the authors' bioinformatics: The number of nucleated cells in each sample was estimated from the amplification of reference gene primers within the assay. To quantify the absolute abundance of each unique TCRbeta CDR3 rearrangement, sequence reads were collapsed and filtered. For each sample, productive Simpson clonality was calculated by taking the square root of Simpson's diversity index across productive rearrangements. TCRdb retrieved this table from immuneACCESS and kept in-frame rearrangements only. Not all clones are present; in checked studies, unresolved V genes account for under half, and no reason is known for the remainder. The D gene and trimming were derived from the DNA, and the V and J assignments and clone size from that table. The sample has under 200,000 clones on record, approximately 86% of them singletons. The ten largest clonotypes hold 0.95% of the sample.

The TCR sequence derives from a man in his 60s with COVID-19, enrolled during active disease. Sequenced material: peripheral blood. This chain joins TRBV4-1 to TRBJ2-2; 8 central bases correspond to TRBD2. The CDR3 amino acid sequence is: CASSQVLADTGELFF. The nucleotide sequence reads as follows: TGCGCCAGCAGCCAAGTACTAGCGGACACCGGGGAGCTGTTTTTT.